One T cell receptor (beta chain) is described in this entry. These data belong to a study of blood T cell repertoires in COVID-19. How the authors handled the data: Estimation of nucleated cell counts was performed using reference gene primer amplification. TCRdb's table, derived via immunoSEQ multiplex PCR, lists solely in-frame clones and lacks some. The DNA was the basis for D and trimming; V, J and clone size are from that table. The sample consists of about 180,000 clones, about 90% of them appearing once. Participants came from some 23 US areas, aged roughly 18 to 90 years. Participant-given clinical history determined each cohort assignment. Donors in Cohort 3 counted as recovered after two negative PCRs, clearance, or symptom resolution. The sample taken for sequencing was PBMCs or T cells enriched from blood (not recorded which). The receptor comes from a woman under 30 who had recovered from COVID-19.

The CDR3, as DNA: TGCGCCAGCAGTGACCCGAGCGGGGGGGATCGGAATGAGCAGTTCTTC. Protein: CASSDPSGGDRNEQFF. The chain has TRBV10-1 and TRBJ2-1, with 10 bases fitting TRBD2. The CDR3 consists of 16 residues. Germline loops: CDR1 WNHNN, CDR2 SYGVQD (reference sequence). V lost 3 bases and J lost 7; bases outside the gene matches: 9.